This note documents a single T cell receptor (beta chain) sequence. Its antigen is unidentified. TCRdb keeps only in-frame clones here, not all; method: immunoSEQ multiplex PCR. The table lists over a million clones, nearly 99% of them singletons. The data were obtained in a study of shared clonotypes between healthy human individuals. Whole-study context: Per donor, three plates held CD4 naive cells, three held CD4 memory, two held CD8 naive and one held CD8 memory.

Study-wide results and caveats: Clonotypes not shared had lower generation probabilities than those common to all four donors. What naive subsets generally showed was a larger estimated richness than memory subsets showed.

CDR1 and CDR2 from the germline V gene are MGHRA and YSYEKL. CDR3 length: 14 residues. The V end was cut by 3 bases, the J end by 1 base, with 9 bases between. This sequence was found in a man aged 25-45 years in good health. The sequencing sample was made of naive CD4+ T cells sorted from blood. Specified subset: CD45RA+ positively selected. This chain links TRBV4-1 with TRBJ1-1; D unresolved. CDR3 residues: CASSQRATNTEAFF. Written as DNA, the CDR3 is TGCGCCAGCAGCCAGAGGGCCACGAACACTGAAGCTTTCTTT.